The 30 T cell receptor beta chains given below trace back to one sample, sequenced in a study of blood T cells in healthy people across ages. A second PCR of about 7 to 12 cycles used a sample-barcoded 5' primer and a J-beta primer mix. TCRdb used MiXCR to reprocess the 5' RACE reads, holding one entry per CDR3 protein. Of under 800,000 distinct CDR3 sequences listed, 20% to 25% are singletons. Sequenced material: blood. The receptor set was obtained from an older man in good health.

The chain has TRBV7-2 and TRBJ2-2; TRBD2 is a possible D gene (6 bases). CDR1 SGHTA and CDR2 FQGNSA come from the germline V gene. V was trimmed by 4 bases and J by 1 base, leaving 10 bases between them. This CDR3 comprises 15 residues. DNA of the CDR3: TGTGCCAGCAGCTCGGGACTCCAGAACACCGGGGAGCTGTTTTTT. Translation gives CASSSGLQNTGELFF.

This clonotype has ten or more counts. This chain links TRBV29-1 with TRBJ2-5; D is uncertain. The ends were cut back, 7 bases at V and 5 bases at J, with 8 bases in the middle. This CDR3 is built from 10 residues. In germline, CDR1 is SQVTM, CDR2 ANQGSEA. The CDR3 sequence: CSALEETQYF. CDR3 coding DNA: TGCAGCGCCCTTGAGGAGACCCAGTACTTC.

The V and J genes are TRBV20-1 and TRBJ2-3; D is undetermined. The germline V and J ends were trimmed by 0 bases and 2 bases, with 12 bases remaining between them. The CDR3 consists of 15 residues. Germline CDR1 and CDR2: DFQATT and SNEGSKA (reference sequence). The CDR3 nucleotides read TGCAGTGCTAGAGATAATCCCGGGTTCACAGATACGCAGTATTTT. Amino acid sequence: CSARDNPGFTDTQYF.

This clonotype was found a few times. The conserved closing phenylalanine or tryptophan is absent in this CDR3, likely reflecting a read error. This chain's CDR3 is CASSLSSSFMNTEAFS. The CDR3 DNA reads TGTGCCAGCAGTTTGTCCTCATCCTTTATGAACACTGAAGCTTTCTCT. The chain joins TRBV28 to TRBJ1-1; D is unresolved. The CDR3 has 16 amino acids. Germline CDR1 is MDHEN and CDR2 is SYDVKM. V was cut by 3 bases and J by 0 bases, with 14 bases left in between.

This clonotype was seen a handful of times. The chain employs TRBV5-1 and TRBJ2-5, with 8 bases identical to TRBD1. Germline values: CDR1 SGHRS, CDR2 YFSETQ. There are 13 residues in the CDR3. With V trimmed by 5 bases and J by 5 bases, 5 bases remained unmatched. CDR3 amino acids: CASRGQDKETQYF. The CDR3 DNA is TGCGCCAGCAGGGGACAGGACAAGGAGACCCAGTACTTC. The complete variable domain, with remaining parts taken from reference TRBV5-1 and TRBJ2-5, reads KAGVTQTPRYLIKTRGQQVTLSCSPISGHRSVSWYQQTPGQGLQFLFEYFSETQRNKGNFPGRFSGRQFSNSRSEMNVSTLELGDSALYLCASRGQDKETQYFGPGTRLLVL.

J is TRBJ1-6 and V is TRBV20-1; no clear D gene. Germline values: CDR1 DFQATT, CDR2 SNEGSKA (reference sequence). The ends were cut back, 0 bases at V and 2 bases at J, with 11 bases in the middle. CDR3 size: 16 residues. The CDR3 nucleotides read TGCAGTGCTAGAGATTTGAATCGGACCTATAATTCACCCCTCCACTTT. It is translated as CSARDLNRTYNSPLHF.

This clonotype has ten or more counts. The V call is TRBV6-5, the J call TRBJ2-1, with 8 bases identical to TRBD1. The J segment lost 6 bases and the V segment lost 2 bases, leaving 3 bases of the junction unmatched. The CDR3 has 14 residues. The germline gives CDR1 MNHEY, CDR2 SVGAGI. CDR3 in DNA: TGTGCCAGCAGTTACAAAGGACAGGGCAATGAGCAGTTCTTC. Translating gives CASSYKGQGNEQFF.

This clonotype was seen at least ten times. The V gene is TRBV6-6, the J gene TRBJ1-4; a weak D match, TRBD1 (5 bases). The V end lost 7 bases, the J end lost 5 bases, and 8 bases lay between the germline ends. CDR1 and CDR2 (germline): MNHNY, SVGAGI (reference sequence). The CDR3 spans 12 residues. Here the CDR3 reads CASKGVNEKLFF. The CDR3 bases are TGTGCCAGCAAAGGGGTGAATGAAAAACTGTTTTTT.

The chain uses TRBV7-9 and TRBJ1-2; D remains ambiguous. The germline V gene encodes CDR1 SEHNR and CDR2 FQNEAQ (reference sequence). The CDR3 runs 13 residues. V was shortened by 5 bases and J by 7 bases, with 14 bases between the two germline ends. The CDR3 DNA reads TGTGCCAGCAGCCCGGGGAGTAAGCGTGGCTACACCTTC. The encoded protein is CASSPGSKRGYTF.

The gene calls are TRBV5-1 and TRBJ2-5, with D tentatively TRBD1 (6 bases). CDR1 SGHRS and CDR2 YFSETQ come from the germline V gene. Trimming took off 3 bases at V and 2 bases at J, with 11 bases between the two ends. This CDR3 is built from 14 residues. The CDR3 here is CASSWGRGQETQYF. DNA for the CDR3: TGCGCCAGCAGCTGGGGTAGGGGGCAAGAGACCCAGTACTTC.

The chain carries TRBV20-1 and TRBJ2-4, with TRBD2 as a possible D gene (5 bases). This CDR3 spans 14 amino acids. The V and J ends lost 3 bases and 1 base respectively, with 10 bases between them. Germline CDR1 is DFQATT and CDR2 is SNEGSKA (reference sequence). The DNA of the CDR3 is TGCAGTGCTAGTGCGGGTGGGGCCAAAAACATTCAGTACTTC. Encoded protein: CSASAGGAKNIQYF.

This clonotype was detected only a few times. The V call is TRBV6-5, the J call TRBJ1-2, with 10 nucleotides matching TRBD1. CDR1 is MNHEY and CDR2 is SVGAGI in the germline V gene. V trimming: 2 bases; J trimming: 4 bases; junction bases outside the gene matches: 1. The CDR3 is 14 residues long. The DNA for the CDR3 is TGTGCCAGCAGTTACGGGACAGGGGCCTATGGCTACACCTTC. Protein product: CASSYGTGAYGYTF.

A few counts support this clonotype. CDR3 nucleotide sequence: TGCAGCGTCGAGGTGGGGGGACCCAACACTGAAGCTTTCTTT. Its translation is CSVEVGGPNTEAFF. The V and J genes are TRBV29-1 and TRBJ1-1; possibly TRBD1 for D (5 bases). The V gene lost 6 bases and the J gene lost 2 bases, with 16 bases spanning the gap. The CDR3 extends over 14 amino acids. The germline CDR1 and CDR2 sequences are SQVTM and ANQGSEA.

The sample holds a few counts of this clonotype. The chain carries TRBV20-1 and TRBJ2-1; TRBD2 agrees at 7 bases. The CDR3 contains 16 residues. The trim removed 6 bases at V and 7 bases at J, leaving 18 bases unmatched. Germline V CDR1 and CDR2: DFQATT, SNEGSKA (reference sequence). The CDR3 protein is CSAPPGIGGRRNEQFF. The CDR3 DNA reads as TGCAGTGCCCCCCCTGGAATCGGCGGGAGAAGGAATGAGCAGTTCTTC.

This clonotype was observed a handful of times. This chain connects TRBV14 to TRBJ2-1; D call uncertain. This CDR3 is built from 16 residues. Germline CDR1 reads SGHDN; CDR2 reads FVKESK. The V end was cut by 0 bases, the J end by 4 bases, with 13 bases between. CDR3 DNA: TGTGCCAGCAGCCAAGATCCCGGCCGCCTGTACAATGAGCAGTTCTTC. It specifies CASSQDPGRLYNEQFF.

V and J are TRBV3-1 and TRBJ1-6; D unclear. The V end was cut by 5 bases, the J end by 7 bases, with 9 bases between. The CDR3 consists of 13 residues. Germline CDR1 is LGHDT and CDR2 is YNNKEL (reference sequence). CDR3 region: CASSDDGNSPLHF. The DNA of the CDR3 is TGTGCCAGCAGCGATGACGGAAATTCACCCCTCCACTTT.

In its sample, this clonotype was seen a few times. An end of the junction does not agree with germline; a read error may underlie this. V is TRBV7-9 and J is TRBJ2-1; TRBD1 agrees at 9 bases. The CDR3 has 16 residues. Germline CDR1 reads SEHNR; CDR2 reads FQNEAQ (reference sequence). CDR3 sequence (DNA): TGTGCCAGCAGCTCCCTCGACAGGGGGACCTACAATGAGCAGCTCTTC. Amino acids: CASSSLDRGTYNEQLF.

This clonotype was observed a few times. The chain has TRBV7-3 and TRBJ2-6; no clear D. The CDR3 covers 16 residues. Germline CDR1 is SGHTA and CDR2 is FQGTGA. V was cut by 1 base and J by 1 base, with 8 bases left in between. CDR3 sequence: CASSLNPGSGANVLTF. Written as DNA, the CDR3 is TGTGCCAGCAGCTTAAATCCCGGATCTGGGGCCAACGTCCTGACTTTC.

V is TRBV5-1 and J is TRBJ2-1, with 9 bases fitting TRBD2. The CDR3 length is 16 residues. Germline values: CDR1 SGHRS, CDR2 YFSETQ. J gave up 2 bases and V 4 bases, and 7 bases lay outside the gene matches. In DNA form, the CDR3 reads TGCGCCAGCAGCATTAGCGGGAGTGGACCCTACAATGAGCAGTTCTTC. Translating it yields CASSISGSGPYNEQFF.

This clonotype was recorded a few times. DNA of the CDR3: TGCAGTGCTAAAGGGGCCCTCGACAATGAGCAGTTCTTC. Protein: CSAKGALDNEQFF. The genes are TRBV20-1 and TRBJ2-7; the D gene is possibly TRBD1 (5 bases). The J call may not be correct, given that the DNA end is closer to TRBJ2-1. The CDR3 is made up of 13 amino acids. Germline V gene data show CDR1 as DFQATT and CDR2 as SNEGSKA (reference sequence).

The chain links TRBV7-3 to TRBJ1-2; the match to TRBD1 covers 9 bases. Germline loops: CDR1 SGHTA, CDR2 FQGTGA. With V trimmed by 4 bases and J by 6 bases, 3 bases remained unmatched. The CDR3 runs 13 residues. In DNA, the CDR3 is TGTGCCAGCAGCTCGACAGGGGGTCATGGCTACACCTTC. The encoded protein is CASSSTGGHGYTF.

The table lists this clonotype with a few counts. DNA of the CDR3: TGTGCCAGCTCACCACAGTTGAATGAGCAGTTCTTC. This codes for CASSPQLNEQFF. The chain couples TRBV18 to TRBJ2-1; D not resolved. V was clipped by 1 base and J by 7 bases, with 5 bases between them. The CDR3 spans 12 residues. The germline gives CDR1 KGHSH, CDR2 LQKENI.

The chain joins TRBV7-2 to TRBJ1-2; no clear D. Germline CDR1 SGHTA, CDR2 FQGNSA. V dropped 0 bases and J dropped 3 bases, with 8 bases sitting between them. This CDR3 region has 14 residues. The CDR3 coding sequence is TGTGCCAGCAGCTTAGCTGGCACTTACTATGGCTACACCTTC. Translation: CASSLAGTYYGYTF. Filled out from reference TRBV7-2 and TRBJ1-2, the complete variable domain reads GAGVSQSPSNKVTEKGKDVELRCDPISGHTALYWYRQSLGQGLEFLIYFQGNSAPDKSGLPSDRFSAERTGGSVSTLTIQRTQQEDSAVYLCASSLAGTYYGYTFGSGTRLTVV.

The chain couples TRBV10-2 to TRBJ2-5; 7 nucleotides agree with TRBD2. Germline CDR1 and CDR2: WSHSY and SAAADI. The CDR3 has 13 residues. V lost 6 bases, J lost 11 bases, and 12 bases stayed unmatched. CDR3 protein: CASRKSGDREQYF. DNA of the CDR3: TGCGCCAGCAGGAAAAGCGGGGATCGGGAGCAGTACTTC.

This clonotype was detected only a few times. The rearrangement uses TRBV27 and TRBJ2-2; 14 nucleotides agree with TRBD2. The CDR3 is 20 amino acids. The V and J ends lost 6 bases and 7 bases, in that order; junction bases with no gene match: 19. Germline V lookup: CDR1 MNHEY, CDR2 SMNVEV (reference sequence). The CDR3 spells CASRRSRGTSGSFYGGELFF. The CDR3 nucleotides are TGTGCCAGCAGACGCTCCCGGGGGACTAGCGGGAGTTTTTATGGCGGGGAGCTGTTTTTT.

This chain connects TRBV27 to TRBJ2-2; D gene uncertain. Looked up from germline, CDR1 is MNHEY and CDR2 is SMNVEV (reference sequence). The CDR3 is made up of 13 amino acids. Trimming removed 6 bases from V and 4 bases from J, with 9 bases in between. CDR3 amino acids: CASRPSSTGELFF. The CDR3, as DNA: TGTGCCAGCAGGCCAAGCTCCACCGGGGAGCTGTTTTTT.

This clonotype was seen only a few times. This chain joins TRBV5-1 and TRBJ2-7, with TRBD2 matching over 10 bases. The DNA end lines up better with TRBJ2-1; the J call may be wrong. The germline gives CDR1 SGHRS, CDR2 YFSETQ. The CDR3 contains 15 residues. DNA for the CDR3: TGCGCCAGCAGCAGCACCGGGACTAGCGCGAATGAGCAGTTCTTC. Translating gives CASSSTGTSANEQFF.

The chain links TRBV5-1 to TRBJ2-5; tentatively, D is TRBD1 or TRBD2 (5 bases each). Germline V gene data show CDR1 as SGHRS and CDR2 as YFSETQ. The CDR3 loop spans 13 amino acids. V lost 4 bases, J lost 1 base, and 8 bases lay in between. CDR3 protein: CASSKGTQETQYF. CDR3 DNA: TGCGCCAGCAGCAAGGGGACCCAAGAGACCCAGTACTTC.

This clonotype came up a few times. The CDR3 protein is CSVDAGDLDYEQYF. The CDR3, as DNA: TGCAGCGTTGACGCAGGGGATCTTGATTACGAGCAGTACTTC. J is TRBJ2-7 and V is TRBV29-1, with a possible D match to TRBD1 (6 bases). Germline CDR1 SQVTM, CDR2 ANQGSEA. Trimming stripped 3 bases from V and 4 bases from J, with 16 bases between. The CDR3 sequence is 14 residues long.

The chain is built from TRBV14 and TRBJ2-5; 7 bases line up with TRBD1. The J call may be in error: the DNA end matches TRBJ2-1 better. This CDR3 contains 13 residues. CDR1 and CDR2 from the germline V gene are SGHDN and FVKESK. This CDR3 is CASSQGTVNEQFF. The CDR3 region has the DNA TGTGCCAGCAGCCAGGGGACAGTTAACGAGCAGTTCTTC.